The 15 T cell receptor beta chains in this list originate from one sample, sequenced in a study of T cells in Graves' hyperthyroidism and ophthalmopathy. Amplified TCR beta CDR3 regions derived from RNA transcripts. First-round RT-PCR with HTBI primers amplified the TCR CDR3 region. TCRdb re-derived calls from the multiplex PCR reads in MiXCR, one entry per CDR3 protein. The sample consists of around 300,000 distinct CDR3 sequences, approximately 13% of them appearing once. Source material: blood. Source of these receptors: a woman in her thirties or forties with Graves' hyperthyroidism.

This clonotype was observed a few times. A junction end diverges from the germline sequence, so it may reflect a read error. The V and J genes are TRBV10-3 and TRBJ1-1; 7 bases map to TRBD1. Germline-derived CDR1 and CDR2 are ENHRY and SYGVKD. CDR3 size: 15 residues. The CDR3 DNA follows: TGTGCCACCAGTGGCGGCAGGGGGAGGAACACTGAAGCTTTCTTT. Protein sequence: CATSGGRGRNTEAFF.

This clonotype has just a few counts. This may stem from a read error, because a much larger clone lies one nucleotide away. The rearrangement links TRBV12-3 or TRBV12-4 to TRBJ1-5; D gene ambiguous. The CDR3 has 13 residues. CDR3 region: CVSSLFLDQPQHF. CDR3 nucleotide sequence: TGTGTCAGCAGTTTATTTTTGGATCAGCCCCAGCATTTT.

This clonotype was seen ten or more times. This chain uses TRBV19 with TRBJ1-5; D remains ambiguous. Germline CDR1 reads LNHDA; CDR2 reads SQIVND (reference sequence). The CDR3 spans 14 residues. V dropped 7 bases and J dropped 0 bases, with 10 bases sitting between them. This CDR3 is CASIGRYSNQPQHF. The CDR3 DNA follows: TGTGCCAGTATTGGGCGGTATAGCAATCAGCCCCAGCATTTT.

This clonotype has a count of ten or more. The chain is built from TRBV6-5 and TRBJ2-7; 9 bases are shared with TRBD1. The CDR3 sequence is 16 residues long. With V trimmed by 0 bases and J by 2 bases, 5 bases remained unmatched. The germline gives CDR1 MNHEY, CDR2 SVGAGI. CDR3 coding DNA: TGTGCCAGCAGTTACTCCCGGGACAGGGCCACCTACGAGCAGTACTTC. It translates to CASSYSRDRATYEQYF.

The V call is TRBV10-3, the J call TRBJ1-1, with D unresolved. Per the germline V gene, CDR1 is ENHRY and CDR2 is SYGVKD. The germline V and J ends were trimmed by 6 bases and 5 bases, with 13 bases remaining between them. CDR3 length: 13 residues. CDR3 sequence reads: CAIRPSEGTEAFF. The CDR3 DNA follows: TGTGCCATCAGGCCGTCAGAAGGGACTGAAGCTTTCTTT.

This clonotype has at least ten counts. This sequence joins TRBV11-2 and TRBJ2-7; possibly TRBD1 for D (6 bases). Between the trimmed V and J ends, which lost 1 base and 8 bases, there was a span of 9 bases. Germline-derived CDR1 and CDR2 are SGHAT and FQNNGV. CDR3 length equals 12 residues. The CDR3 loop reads CASSLGQDQQYF. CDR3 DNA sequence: TGTGCCAGCAGCTTAGGACAGGACCAGCAGTACTTC.

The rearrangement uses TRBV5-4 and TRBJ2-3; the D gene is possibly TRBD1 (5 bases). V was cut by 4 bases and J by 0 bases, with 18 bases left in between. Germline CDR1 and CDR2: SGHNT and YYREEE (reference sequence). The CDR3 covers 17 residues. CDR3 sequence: CASSPEIRQRSTDTQYF. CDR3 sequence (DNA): TGTGCCAGCAGCCCGGAAATTCGACAGAGAAGCACAGATACGCAGTATTTT.

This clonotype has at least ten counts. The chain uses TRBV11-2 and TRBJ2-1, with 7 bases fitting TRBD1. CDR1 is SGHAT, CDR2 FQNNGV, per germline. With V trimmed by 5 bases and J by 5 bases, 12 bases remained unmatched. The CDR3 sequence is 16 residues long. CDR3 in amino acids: CASSRYPTGIHNEQFF. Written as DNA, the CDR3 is TGTGCCAGCAGCCGCTACCCGACAGGGATCCACAATGAGCAGTTCTTC.

The chain's CDR3 is CASSRFGGSGLNTEAFF. The CDR3 DNA is TGTGCCAGCAGCCGGTTTGGGGGGAGCGGGTTGAACACTGAAGCTTTCTTT. The chain has TRBV5-8 and TRBJ1-1; perhaps TRBD1 as D (5 bases). V lost 4 bases to trimming and J lost 0 bases, with 19 bases between them. The CDR3 extends over 17 amino acids. Germline CDR1 and CDR2: SGHTS and YDEGEE.

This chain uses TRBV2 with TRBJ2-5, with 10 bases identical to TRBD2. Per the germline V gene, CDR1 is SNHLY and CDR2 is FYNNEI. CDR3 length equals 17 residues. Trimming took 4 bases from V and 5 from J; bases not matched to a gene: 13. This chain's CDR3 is CASSAPVEREGFETQYF. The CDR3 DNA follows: TGTGCCAGCAGTGCCCCGGTGGAGCGGGAGGGCTTCGAGACCCAGTACTTC.

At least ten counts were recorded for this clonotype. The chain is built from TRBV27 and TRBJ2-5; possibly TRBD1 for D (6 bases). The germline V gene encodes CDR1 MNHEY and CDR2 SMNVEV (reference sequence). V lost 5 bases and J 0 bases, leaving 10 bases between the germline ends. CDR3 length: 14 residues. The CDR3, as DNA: TGTGCCAGCAGTCCCGGACAGTACCAAGAGACCCAGTACTTC. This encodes CASSPGQYQETQYF.

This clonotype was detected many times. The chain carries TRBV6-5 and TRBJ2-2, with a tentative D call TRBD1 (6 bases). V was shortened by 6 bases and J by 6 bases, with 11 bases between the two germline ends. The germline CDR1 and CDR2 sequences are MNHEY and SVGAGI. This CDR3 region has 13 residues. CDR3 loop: CASSLQGAGELFF. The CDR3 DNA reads TGTGCCAGCAGCTTACAGGGAGCCGGGGAGCTGTTTTTT.

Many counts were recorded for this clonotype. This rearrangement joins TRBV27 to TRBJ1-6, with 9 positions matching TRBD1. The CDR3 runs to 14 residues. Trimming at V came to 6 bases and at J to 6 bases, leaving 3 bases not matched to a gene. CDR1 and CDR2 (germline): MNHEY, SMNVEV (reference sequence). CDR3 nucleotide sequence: TGTGCCAGCAGACAGGGGGCTTCTAATTCACCCCTCCACTTT. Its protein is CASRQGASNSPLHF.

In DNA form, the CDR3 reads TGTGCCATCAGTGACCCGGGACTAGCGGGAGTAGTGGATACGCAGTATTTT. The encoded protein is CAISDPGLAGVVDTQYF. This chain uses TRBV10-3 with TRBJ2-3, with TRBD2 matching over 14 bases. Germline V gives CDR1 ENHRY, CDR2 SYGVKD. Unmatched junction bases numbered 8, after V lost 3 bases and J lost 6 bases. The CDR3 runs 17 residues.

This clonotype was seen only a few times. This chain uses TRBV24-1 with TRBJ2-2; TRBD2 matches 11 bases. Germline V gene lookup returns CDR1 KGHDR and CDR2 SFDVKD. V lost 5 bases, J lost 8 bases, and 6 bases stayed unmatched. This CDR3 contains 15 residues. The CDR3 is CATSALGLAAGELFF. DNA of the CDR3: TGTGCCACCAGTGCCCTGGGACTAGCGGCGGGGGAGCTGTTTTTT.